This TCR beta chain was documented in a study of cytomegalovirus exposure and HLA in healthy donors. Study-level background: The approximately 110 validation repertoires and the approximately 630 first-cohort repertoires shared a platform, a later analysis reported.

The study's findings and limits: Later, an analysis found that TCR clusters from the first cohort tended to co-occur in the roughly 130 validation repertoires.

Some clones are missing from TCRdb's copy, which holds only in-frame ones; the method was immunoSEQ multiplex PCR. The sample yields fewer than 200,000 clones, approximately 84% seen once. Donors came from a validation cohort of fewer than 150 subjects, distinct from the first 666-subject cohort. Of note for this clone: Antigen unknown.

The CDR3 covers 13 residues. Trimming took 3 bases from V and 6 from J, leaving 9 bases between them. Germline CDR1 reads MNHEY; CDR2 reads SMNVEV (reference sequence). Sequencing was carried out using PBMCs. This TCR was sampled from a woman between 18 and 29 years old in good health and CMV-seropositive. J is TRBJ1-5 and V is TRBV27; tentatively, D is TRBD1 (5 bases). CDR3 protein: CASSFREGQPQHF. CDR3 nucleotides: TGTGCCAGCAGTTTCAGGGAGGGTCAGCCCCAGCATTTT.